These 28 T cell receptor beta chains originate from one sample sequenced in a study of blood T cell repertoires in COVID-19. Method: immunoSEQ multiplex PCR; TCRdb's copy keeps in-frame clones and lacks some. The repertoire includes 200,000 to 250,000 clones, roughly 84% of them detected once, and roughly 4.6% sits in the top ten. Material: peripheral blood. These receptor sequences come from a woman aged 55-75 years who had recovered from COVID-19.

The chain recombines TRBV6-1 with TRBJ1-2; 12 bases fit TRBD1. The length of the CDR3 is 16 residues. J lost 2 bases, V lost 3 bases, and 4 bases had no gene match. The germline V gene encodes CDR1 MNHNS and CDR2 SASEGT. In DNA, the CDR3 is TGTGCCAGCAGTGAGGGACAGGGGGCCCTAAACTATGGCTACACCTTC. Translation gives CASSEGQGALNYGYTF.

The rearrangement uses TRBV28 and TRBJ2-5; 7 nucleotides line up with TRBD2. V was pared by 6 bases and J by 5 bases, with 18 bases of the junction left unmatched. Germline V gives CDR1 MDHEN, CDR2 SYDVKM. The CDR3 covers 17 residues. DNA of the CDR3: TGTGCCAGCAGCTCAAGTTCTCCTGGGGAGGGTTGGGAGACCCAGTACTTC. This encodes CASSSSSPGEGWETQYF.

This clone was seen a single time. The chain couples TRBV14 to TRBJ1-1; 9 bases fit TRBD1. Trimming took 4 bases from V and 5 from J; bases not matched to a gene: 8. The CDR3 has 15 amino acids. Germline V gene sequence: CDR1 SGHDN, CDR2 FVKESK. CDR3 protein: CASSRDRGWGTEAFF. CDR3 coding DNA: TGTGCCAGCAGCCGAGACAGGGGGTGGGGGACTGAAGCTTTCTTT.

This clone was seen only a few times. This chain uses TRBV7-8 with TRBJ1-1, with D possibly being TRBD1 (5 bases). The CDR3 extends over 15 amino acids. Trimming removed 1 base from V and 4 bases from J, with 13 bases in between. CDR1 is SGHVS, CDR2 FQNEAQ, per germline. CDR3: CASSLDVGLGTEAFF. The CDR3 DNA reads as TGTGCCAGCAGCTTAGATGTGGGGCTTGGCACTGAAGCTTTCTTT.

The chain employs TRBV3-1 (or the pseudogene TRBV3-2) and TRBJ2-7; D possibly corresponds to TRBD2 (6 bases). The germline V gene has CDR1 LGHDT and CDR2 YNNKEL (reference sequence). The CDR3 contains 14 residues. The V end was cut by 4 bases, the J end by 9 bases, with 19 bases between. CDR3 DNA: TGTGCCAGCAGCCCGCGGGACCTCTCATGGGGGCAGTACTTC. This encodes CASSPRDLSWGQYF.

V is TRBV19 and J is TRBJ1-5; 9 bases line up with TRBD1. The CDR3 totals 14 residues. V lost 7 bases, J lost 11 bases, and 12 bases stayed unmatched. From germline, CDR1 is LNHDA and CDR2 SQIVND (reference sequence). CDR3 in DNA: TGTGCCAGTACCAGGGACAGGGTCCCTGGGGCCCAGCATTTT. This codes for CASTRDRVPGAQHF. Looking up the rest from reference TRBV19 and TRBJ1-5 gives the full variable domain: DGGITQSPKYLFRKEGQNVTLSCEQNLNHDAMYWYRQDPGQGLRLIYYSQIVNDFQKGDIAEGYSVSREKKESFPLTVTSAQKNPTAFYLCASTRDRVPGAQHFGDGTRLSIL.

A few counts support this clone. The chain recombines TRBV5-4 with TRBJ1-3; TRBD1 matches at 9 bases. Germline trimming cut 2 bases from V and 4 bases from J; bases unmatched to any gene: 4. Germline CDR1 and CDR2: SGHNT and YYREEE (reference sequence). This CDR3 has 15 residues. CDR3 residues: CASSLGQGPGNTIYF. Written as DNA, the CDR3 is TGTGCCAGCAGCTTAGGACAGGGGCCCGGAAACACCATATATTTT.

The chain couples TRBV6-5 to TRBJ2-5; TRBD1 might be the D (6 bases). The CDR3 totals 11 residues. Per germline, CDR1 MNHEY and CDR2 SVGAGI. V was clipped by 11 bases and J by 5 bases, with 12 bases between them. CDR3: CACRDTETQYF. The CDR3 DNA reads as TGTGCCTGCCGGGACACCGAGACCCAGTACTTC.

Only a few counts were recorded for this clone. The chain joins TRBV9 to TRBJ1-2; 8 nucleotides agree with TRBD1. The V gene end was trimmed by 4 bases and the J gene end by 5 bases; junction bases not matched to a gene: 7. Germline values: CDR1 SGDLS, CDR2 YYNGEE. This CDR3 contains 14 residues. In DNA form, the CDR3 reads TGTGCCAGCAGCAAGGACAGGGTTTTATATGGCTACACCTTC. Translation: CASSKDRVLYGYTF. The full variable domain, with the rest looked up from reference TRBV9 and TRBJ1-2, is DSGVTQTPKHLITATGQRVTLRCSPRSGDLSVYWYQQSLDQGLQFLIQYYNGEERAKGNILERFSAQQFPDLHSELNLSSLELGDSALYFCASSKDRVLYGYTFGSGTRLTVV.

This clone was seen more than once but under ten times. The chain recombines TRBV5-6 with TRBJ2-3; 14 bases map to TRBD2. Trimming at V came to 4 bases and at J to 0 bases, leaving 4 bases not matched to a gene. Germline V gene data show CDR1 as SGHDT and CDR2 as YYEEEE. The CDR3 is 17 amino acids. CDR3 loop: CASSRLAGGPSTDTQYF. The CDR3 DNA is TGTGCCAGCAGCAGACTAGCGGGGGGGCCTAGCACAGATACGCAGTATTTT.

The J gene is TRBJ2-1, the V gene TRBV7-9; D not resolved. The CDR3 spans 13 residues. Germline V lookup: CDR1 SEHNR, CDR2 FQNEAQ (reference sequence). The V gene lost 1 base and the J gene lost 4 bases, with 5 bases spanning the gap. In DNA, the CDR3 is TGTGCCAGCAGCTTAGAGCCTTACAATGAGCAGTTCTTC. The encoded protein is CASSLEPYNEQFF.

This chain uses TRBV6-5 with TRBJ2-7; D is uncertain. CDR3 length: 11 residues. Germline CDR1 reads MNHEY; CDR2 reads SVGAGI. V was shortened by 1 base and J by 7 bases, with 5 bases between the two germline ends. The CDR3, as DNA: TGTGCCAGCAGTTACTTGACAGAGCAGTACTTC. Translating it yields CASSYLTEQYF.

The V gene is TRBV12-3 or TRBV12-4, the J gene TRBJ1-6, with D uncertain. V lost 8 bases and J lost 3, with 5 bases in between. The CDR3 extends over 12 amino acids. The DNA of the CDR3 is TGTGCCAGCGCAGACTATAATTCACCCCTCCACTTT. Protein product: CASADYNSPLHF.

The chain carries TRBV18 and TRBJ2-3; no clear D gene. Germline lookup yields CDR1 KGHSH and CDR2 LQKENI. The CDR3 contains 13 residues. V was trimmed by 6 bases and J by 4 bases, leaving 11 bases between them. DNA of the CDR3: TGTGCCAGCTCGCTTACAGTGGCAGATACGCAGTATTTT. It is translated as CASSLTVADTQYF.

The CDR3 nucleotides are TGTGCCAGCAGCCCGTTCGGGGGGGTAGCCAAAAACATTCAGTACTTC. Its protein product is CASSPFGGVAKNIQYF. J is TRBJ2-4 and V is TRBV6-6; 8 nucleotides line up with TRBD2. The junction had 7 bases not matched to a gene; V was cut back by 6 bases and J by 0 bases. The CDR3 loop spans 16 amino acids. CDR1 and CDR2 from the germline V gene are MNHNY and SVGAGI (reference sequence).

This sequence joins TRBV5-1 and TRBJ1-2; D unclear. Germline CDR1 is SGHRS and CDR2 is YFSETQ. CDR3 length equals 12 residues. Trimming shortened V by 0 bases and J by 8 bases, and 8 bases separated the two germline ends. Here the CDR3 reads CASSLEDKGYTF. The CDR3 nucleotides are TGCGCCAGCAGCTTGGAAGACAAAGGCTACACCTTC. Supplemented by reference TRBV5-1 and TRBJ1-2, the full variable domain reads KAGVTQTPRYLIKTRGQQVTLSCSPISGHRSVSWYQQTPGQGLQFLFEYFSETQRNKGNFPGRFSGRQFSNSRSEMNVSTLELGDSALYLCASSLEDKGYTFGSGTRLTVV.

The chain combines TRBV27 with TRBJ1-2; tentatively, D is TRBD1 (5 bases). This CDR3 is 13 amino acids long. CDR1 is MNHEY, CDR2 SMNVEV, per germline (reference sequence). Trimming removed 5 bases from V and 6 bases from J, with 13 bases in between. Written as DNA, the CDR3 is TGTGCCAGCAGTGGGGGGAATAGGGATGGCTACACCTTC. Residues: CASSGGNRDGYTF.

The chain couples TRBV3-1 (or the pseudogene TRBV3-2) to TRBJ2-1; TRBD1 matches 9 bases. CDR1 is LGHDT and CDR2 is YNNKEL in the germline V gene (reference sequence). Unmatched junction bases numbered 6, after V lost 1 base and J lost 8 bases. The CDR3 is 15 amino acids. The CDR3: CASSQAGDRVYEQFF. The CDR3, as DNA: TGTGCCAGCAGCCAAGCCGGGGACAGGGTTTATGAGCAGTTCTTC.

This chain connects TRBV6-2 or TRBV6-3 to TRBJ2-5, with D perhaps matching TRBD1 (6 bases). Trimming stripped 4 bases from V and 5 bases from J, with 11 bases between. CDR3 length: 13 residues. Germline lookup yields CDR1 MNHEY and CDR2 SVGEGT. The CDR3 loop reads CASSLTQGETQYF. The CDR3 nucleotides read TGTGCCAGCAGTTTAACCCAGGGGGAGACCCAGTACTTC.

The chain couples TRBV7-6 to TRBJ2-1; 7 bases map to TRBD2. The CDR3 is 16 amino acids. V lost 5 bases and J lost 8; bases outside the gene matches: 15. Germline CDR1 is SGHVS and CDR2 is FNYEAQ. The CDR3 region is CASSPRLARRRDEQFF. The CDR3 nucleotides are TGTGCCAGCAGCCCTCGACTAGCCAGGAGGAGGGATGAGCAGTTCTTC.

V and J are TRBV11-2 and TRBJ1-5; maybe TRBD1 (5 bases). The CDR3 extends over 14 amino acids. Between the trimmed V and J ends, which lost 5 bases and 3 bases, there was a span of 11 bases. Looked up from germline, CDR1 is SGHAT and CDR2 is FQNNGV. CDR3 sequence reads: CASSHGAYNQPQHF. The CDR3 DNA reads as TGTGCCAGCAGCCATGGGGCGTACAATCAGCCCCAGCATTTT.

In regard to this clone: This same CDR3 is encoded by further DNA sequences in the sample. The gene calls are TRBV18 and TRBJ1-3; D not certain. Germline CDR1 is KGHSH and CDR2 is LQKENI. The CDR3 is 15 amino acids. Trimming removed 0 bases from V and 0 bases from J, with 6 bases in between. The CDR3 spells CASSPPSLSGNTIYF. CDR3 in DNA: TGTGCCAGCTCACCACCTAGCCTCTCTGGAAACACCATATATTTT.

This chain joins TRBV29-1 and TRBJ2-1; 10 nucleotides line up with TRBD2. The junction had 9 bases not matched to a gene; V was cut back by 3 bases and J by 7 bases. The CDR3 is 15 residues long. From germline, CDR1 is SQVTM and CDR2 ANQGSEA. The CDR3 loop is CSVDASSGGLNEQFF. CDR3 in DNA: TGCAGCGTTGACGCATCTAGCGGGGGTCTAAATGAGCAGTTCTTC.

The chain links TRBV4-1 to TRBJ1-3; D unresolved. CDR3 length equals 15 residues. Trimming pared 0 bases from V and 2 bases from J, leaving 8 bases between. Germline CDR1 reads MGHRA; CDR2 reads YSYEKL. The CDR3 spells CASSQDTTAGNTIYF. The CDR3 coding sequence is TGCGCCAGCAGCCAAGATACAACAGCTGGAAACACCATATATTTT.

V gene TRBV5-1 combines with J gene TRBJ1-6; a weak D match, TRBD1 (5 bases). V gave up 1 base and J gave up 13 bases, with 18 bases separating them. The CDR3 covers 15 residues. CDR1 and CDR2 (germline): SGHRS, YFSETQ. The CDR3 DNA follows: TGCGCCAGCAGCTTGAGGGGCCAGCTTGTAGTTCCCCTCCACTTT. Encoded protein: CASSLRGQLVVPLHF.

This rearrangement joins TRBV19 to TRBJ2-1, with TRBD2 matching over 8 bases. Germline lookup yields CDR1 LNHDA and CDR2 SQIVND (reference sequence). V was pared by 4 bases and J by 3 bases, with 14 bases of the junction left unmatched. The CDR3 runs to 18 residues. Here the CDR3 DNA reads TGTGCCAGTAGTAAGGCGGGTATGGGACTAGTGATCTACAATGAGCAGTTCTTC. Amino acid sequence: CASSKAGMGLVIYNEQFF.

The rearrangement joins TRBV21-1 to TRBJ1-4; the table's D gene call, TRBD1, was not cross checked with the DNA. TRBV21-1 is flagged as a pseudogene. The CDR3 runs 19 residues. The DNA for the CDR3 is TGTGCCAGCATCCTATCCTCCCAGGGGATCGGGCCAACTAATGAAAAACTGTTTTTT. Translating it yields CASILSSQGIGPTNEKLFF.

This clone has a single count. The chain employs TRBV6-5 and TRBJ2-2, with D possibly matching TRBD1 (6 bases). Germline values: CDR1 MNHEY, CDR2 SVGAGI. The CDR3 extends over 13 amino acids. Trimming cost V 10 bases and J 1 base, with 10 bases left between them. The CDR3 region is CATQTGNTGELFF. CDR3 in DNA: TGTGCCACCCAGACAGGGAACACCGGGGAGCTGTTTTTT.